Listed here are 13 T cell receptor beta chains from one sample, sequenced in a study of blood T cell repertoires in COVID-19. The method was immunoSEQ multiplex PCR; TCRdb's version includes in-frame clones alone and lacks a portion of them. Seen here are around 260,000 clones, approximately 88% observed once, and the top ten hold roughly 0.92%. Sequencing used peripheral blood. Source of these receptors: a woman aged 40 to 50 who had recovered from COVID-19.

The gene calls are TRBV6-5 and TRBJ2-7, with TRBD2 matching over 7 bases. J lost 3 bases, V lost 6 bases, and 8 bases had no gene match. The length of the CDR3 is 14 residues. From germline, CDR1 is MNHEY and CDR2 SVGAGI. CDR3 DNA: TGTGCCAGCAGAAAGACTGGCGGGAGCTACGAGCAGTACTTC. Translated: CASRKTGGSYEQYF.

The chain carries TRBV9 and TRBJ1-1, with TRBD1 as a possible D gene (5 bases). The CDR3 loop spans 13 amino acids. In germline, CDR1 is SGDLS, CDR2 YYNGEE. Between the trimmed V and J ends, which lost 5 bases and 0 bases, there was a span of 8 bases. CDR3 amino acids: CASRGQLNTEAFF. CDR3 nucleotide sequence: TGTGCCAGCAGGGGGCAGTTGAACACTGAAGCTTTCTTT.

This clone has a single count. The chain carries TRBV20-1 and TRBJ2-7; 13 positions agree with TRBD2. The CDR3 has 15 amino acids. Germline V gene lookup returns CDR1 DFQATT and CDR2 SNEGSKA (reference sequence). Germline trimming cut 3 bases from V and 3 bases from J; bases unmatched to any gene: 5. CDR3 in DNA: TGCAGTGCTAGTTTGGGACTAGCGGGAATCTACGAGCAGTACTTC. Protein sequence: CSASLGLAGIYEQYF.

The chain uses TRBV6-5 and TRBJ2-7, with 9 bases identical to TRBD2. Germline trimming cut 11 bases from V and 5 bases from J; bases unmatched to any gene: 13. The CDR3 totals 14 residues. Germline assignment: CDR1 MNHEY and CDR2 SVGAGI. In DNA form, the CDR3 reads TGTGCCCTCAACTCGGCGGGAGGGACCCACGAGCAGTACTTC. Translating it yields CALNSAGGTHEQYF.

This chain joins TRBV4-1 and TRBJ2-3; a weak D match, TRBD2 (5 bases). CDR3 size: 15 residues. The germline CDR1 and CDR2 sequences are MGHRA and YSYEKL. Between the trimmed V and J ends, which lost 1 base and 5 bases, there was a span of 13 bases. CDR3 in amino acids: CASSQGGLAGDTQYF. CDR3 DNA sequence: TGCGCCAGCAGCCAAGGTGGGCTAGCCGGAGATACGCAGTATTTT.

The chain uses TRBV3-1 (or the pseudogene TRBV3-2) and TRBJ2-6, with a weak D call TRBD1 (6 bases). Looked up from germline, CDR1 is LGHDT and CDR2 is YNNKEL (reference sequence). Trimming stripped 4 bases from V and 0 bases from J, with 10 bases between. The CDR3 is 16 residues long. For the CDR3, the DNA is TGTGCCAGCAGCCCGGGACAAATCTCTGGGGCCAACGTCCTGACTTTC. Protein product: CASSPGQISGANVLTF.

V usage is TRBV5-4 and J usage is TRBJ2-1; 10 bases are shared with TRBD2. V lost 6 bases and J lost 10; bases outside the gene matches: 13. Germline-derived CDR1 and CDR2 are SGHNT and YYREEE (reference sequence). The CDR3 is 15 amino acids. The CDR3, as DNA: TGTGCCAGCATGGTTTCGGGACTAGCGTCGGGGGAGCAGTTCTTC. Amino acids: CASMVSGLASGEQFF.

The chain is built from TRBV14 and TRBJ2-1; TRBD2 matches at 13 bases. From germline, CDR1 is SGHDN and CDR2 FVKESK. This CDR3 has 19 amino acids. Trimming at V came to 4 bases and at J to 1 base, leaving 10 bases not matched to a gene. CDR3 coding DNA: TGTGCCAGCAGCCCCTCCCCCGGGACTAGCGGGAAGTCCTACAATGAGCAGTTCTTC. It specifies CASSPSPGTSGKSYNEQFF.

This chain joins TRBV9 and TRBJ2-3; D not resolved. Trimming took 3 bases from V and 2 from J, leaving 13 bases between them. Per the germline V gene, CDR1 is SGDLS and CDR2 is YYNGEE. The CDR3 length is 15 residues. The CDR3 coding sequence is TGTGCCAGCAGCGGCCTCGGTGTTCTCACAGATACGCAGTATTTT. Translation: CASSGLGVLTDTQYF.

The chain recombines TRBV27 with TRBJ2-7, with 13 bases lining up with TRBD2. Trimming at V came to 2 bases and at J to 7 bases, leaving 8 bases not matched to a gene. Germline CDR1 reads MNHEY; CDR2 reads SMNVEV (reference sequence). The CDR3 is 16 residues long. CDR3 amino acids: CASSLATSGRVEEQYF. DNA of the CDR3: TGTGCCAGCAGTTTAGCCACTAGCGGGAGGGTTGAAGAGCAGTACTTC.

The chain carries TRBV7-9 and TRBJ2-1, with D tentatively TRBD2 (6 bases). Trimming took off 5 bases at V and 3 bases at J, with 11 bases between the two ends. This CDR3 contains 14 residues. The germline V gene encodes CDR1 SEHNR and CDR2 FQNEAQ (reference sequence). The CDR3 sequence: CASSHSGSYNEQFF. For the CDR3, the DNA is TGTGCCAGCAGCCATAGCGGAAGCTACAATGAGCAGTTCTTC.

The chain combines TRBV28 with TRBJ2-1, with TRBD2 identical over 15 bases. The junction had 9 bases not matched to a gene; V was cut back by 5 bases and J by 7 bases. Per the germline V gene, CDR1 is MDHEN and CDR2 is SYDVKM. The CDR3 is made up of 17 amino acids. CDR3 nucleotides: TGTGCCAGCAGTCGTAAATCCGGGACTAGCGGGAGGAATGAGCAGTTCTTC. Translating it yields CASSRKSGTSGRNEQFF.

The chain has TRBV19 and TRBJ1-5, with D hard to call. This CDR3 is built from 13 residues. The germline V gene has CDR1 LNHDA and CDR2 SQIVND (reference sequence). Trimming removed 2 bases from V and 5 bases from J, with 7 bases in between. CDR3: CASSISRDQPQHF. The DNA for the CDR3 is TGTGCCAGTAGTATATCTAGAGATCAGCCCCAGCATTTT. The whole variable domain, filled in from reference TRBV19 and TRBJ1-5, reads DGGITQSPKYLFRKEGQNVTLSCEQNLNHDAMYWYRQDPGQGLRLIYYSQIVNDFQKGDIAEGYSVSREKKESFPLTVTSAQKNPTAFYLCASSISRDQPQHFGDGTRLSIL.